One sample yielded the 32 T cell receptor beta chains listed below, sequenced in a study of cytomegalovirus exposure and HLA in healthy donors. Method: immunoSEQ multiplex PCR; TCRdb's copy keeps in-frame clones and lacks some. Of roughly 48,000 clones in the sample, approximately 88% were seen once. Sequencing used PBMCs. All receptors come from a woman aged 30 to 39 in good health and CMV-seronegative.

This rearrangement joins TRBV10-1 to TRBJ1-1, with no clear D. The CDR3 length is 13 residues. The germline V gene has CDR1 WNHNN and CDR2 SYGVQD (reference sequence). V was pared by 5 bases and J by 3 bases, with 10 bases between. CDR3 nucleotide sequence: TGCGCCAGCAGTTGGAGACGGGACACTGAAGCTTTCTTT. This encodes CASSWRRDTEAFF.

The chain couples TRBV28 to TRBJ2-1; D perhaps matches TRBD2 (6 bases). This CDR3 contains 15 residues. Germline V lookup: CDR1 MDHEN, CDR2 SYDVKM. V lost 2 bases, J lost 7 bases, and 15 bases lay in between. As DNA, the CDR3 is TGTGCCAGCAGTTTAAGGGCGGGGTGGGTAAATGAGCAGTTCTTC. Translated, it gives CASSLRAGWVNEQFF.

The rearrangement joins TRBV29-1 to TRBJ2-5; D call uncertain. Per the germline V gene, CDR1 is SQVTM and CDR2 is ANQGSEA. The V end was cut by 8 bases, the J end by 1 base, with 17 bases between. The CDR3 runs 14 residues. CDR3 in DNA: TGCAGCATCCGGCAGAGGAGTAGCCAAGAGACCCAGTACTTC. Translated: CSIRQRSSQETQYF.

The CDR3 DNA is TGCGCCAGCAGCCAAGGACCCCCGGGACTAGCGTACGAGCAGTACTTC. Its protein product is CASSQGPPGLAYEQYF. The rearrangement joins TRBV4-1 to TRBJ2-7; 10 nucleotides match TRBD2. Germline trimming cut 1 base from V and 4 bases from J; bases unmatched to any gene: 7. This CDR3 is built from 16 residues. CDR1 MGHRA and CDR2 YSYEKL come from the germline V gene.

This chain links TRBV6-1 with TRBJ2-1, with 9 nucleotides matching TRBD2. In germline, CDR1 is MNHNS, CDR2 SASEGT. J lost 3 bases, V lost 4 bases, and 10 bases had no gene match. The CDR3 is made up of 17 amino acids. The CDR3 DNA reads TGTGCCAGCAGTGCCCCCGACGTAGCGGGAGACTACAATGAGCAGTTCTTC. Amino acids: CASSAPDVAGDYNEQFF.

This chain uses TRBV4-1 with TRBJ2-7; 7 bases are a match to TRBD2. In germline, CDR1 is MGHRA, CDR2 YSYEKL. CDR3 length: 13 residues. Trimming at V came to 4 bases and at J to 7 bases, leaving 7 bases not matched to a gene. The CDR3 nucleotides read TGCGCCAGCAGCCGGGGGGGGAGCCTTGAGCAGTACTTC. It is translated as CASSRGGSLEQYF.

The DNA of the CDR3 is TGTGCCAGCATGAGGCGCGGGGGGCCCCAGCATTTT. Translation: CASMRRGGPQHF. V usage is TRBV6-1 and J usage is TRBJ1-5; D is perhaps TRBD1 (5 bases). The CDR3 extends over 12 amino acids. V was cut by 7 bases and J by 9 bases, with 13 bases left in between. The V gene's germline CDR1 is MNHNS and CDR2 SASEGT.

V usage is TRBV28 and J usage is TRBJ1-1; a weak D match, TRBD1 (5 bases). Trimming took 3 bases from V and 3 from J, leaving 8 bases between them. Per germline, CDR1 MDHEN and CDR2 SYDVKM. This CDR3 comprises 13 residues. This chain's CDR3 is CASSFRVDTEAFF. CDR3 DNA sequence: TGTGCCAGCAGTTTCAGGGTGGACACTGAAGCTTTCTTT. The entire variable domain, with the rest obtained from reference TRBV28 and TRBJ1-1, is as follows: DVKVTQSSRYLVKRTGEKVFLECVQDMDHENMFWYRQDPGLGLRLIYFSYDVKMKEKGDIPEGYSVSREKKERFSLILESASTNQTSMYLCASSFRVDTEAFFGQGTRLTVV.

The chain combines TRBV11-3 with TRBJ1-1; no clear D gene. V shed 1 base and J shed 0 bases, with 3 bases lying between them. The CDR3 runs to 13 residues. Germline CDR1 and CDR2: SGHNT and YENEEA. CDR3 bases: TGTGCCAGCAGCTTAGCGGTGAACACTGAAGCTTTCTTT. This codes for CASSLAVNTEAFF.

V is TRBV4-2 and J is TRBJ2-7, with 7 positions matching TRBD2. The CDR3 has 13 residues. With 2 bases clipped from V and 3 bases from J, the junction kept 1 base outside the gene matches. Germline lookup yields CDR1 LGHNA and CDR2 YNFKEQ. The CDR3 here is CASSQPGGYEQYF. The DNA of the CDR3 is TGTGCCAGCAGCCAACCGGGAGGCTACGAGCAGTACTTC.

The chain recombines TRBV6-1 with TRBJ2-7, with D perhaps matching TRBD2 (5 bases). Germline CDR1 MNHNS, CDR2 SASEGT. The CDR3 consists of 13 residues. The germline V and J ends were trimmed by 9 bases and 2 bases, with 14 bases remaining between them. CDR3 DNA: TGTGCCAGTGGGGAGTCCGCGGCCTACGAGCAGTACTTC. Its translation: CASGESAAYEQYF.

The rearrangement uses TRBV5-4 and TRBJ2-5; D is perhaps TRBD1 (6 bases). CDR3 size: 17 residues. The germline gives CDR1 SGHNT, CDR2 YYREEE (reference sequence). The V gene lost 4 bases and the J gene lost 5 bases, with 24 bases spanning the gap. CDR3 in amino acids: CASSNGGRGRRRETQYF. CDR3 sequence (DNA): TGTGCCAGCAGCAATGGGGGCAGGGGAAGGAGGCGTGAGACCCAGTACTTC.

V gene TRBV7-2 combines with J gene TRBJ2-3, with TRBD2 identical over 7 bases. The junction had 8 bases not matched to a gene; V was cut back by 3 bases and J by 2 bases. This CDR3 spans 16 amino acids. The germline gives CDR1 SGHTA, CDR2 FQGNSA. The CDR3 bases are TGTGCCAGCAGCTTTCTAGCGGACCCCTCCACAGATACGCAGTATTTT. Encoded protein: CASSFLADPSTDTQYF.

The chain carries TRBV7-2 and TRBJ2-5; possibly TRBD1 for D (6 bases). This CDR3 is 14 amino acids long. Germline V lookup: CDR1 SGHTA, CDR2 FQGNSA. The V end was cut by 3 bases, the J end by 5 bases, with 13 bases between. In DNA, the CDR3 is TGTGCCAGCAGCTTCGCAGGGGCCGGTGAGACCCAGTACTTC. Amino acid sequence: CASSFAGAGETQYF.

The gene calls are TRBV19 and TRBJ2-7; D possibly corresponds to TRBD2 (5 bases). Trimming cost V 2 bases and J 1 base, with 9 bases left between them. In germline, CDR1 is LNHDA, CDR2 SQIVND (reference sequence). This CDR3 comprises 14 residues. DNA for the CDR3: TGTGCCAGTAGTATACCCGGACTTTCCTACGAGCAGTACTTC. Protein product: CASSIPGLSYEQYF. Supplemented by reference TRBV19 and TRBJ2-7, the full variable domain reads DGGITQSPKYLFRKEGQNVTLSCEQNLNHDAMYWYRQDPGQGLRLIYYSQIVNDFQKGDIAEGYSVSREKKESFPLTVTSAQKNPTAFYLCASSIPGLSYEQYFGPGTRLTVT.

CDR3 protein: CATSRDWPGTSGRKQETQYF. DNA of the CDR3: TGTGCCACCAGCAGAGATTGGCCCGGGACTAGCGGGAGGAAACAAGAGACCCAGTACTTC. V and J are TRBV15 and TRBJ2-5; 15 positions match TRBD2. The CDR3 consists of 20 residues. CDR1 is LNHNV and CDR2 is YYDKDF in the germline V gene (reference sequence). J was trimmed by 2 bases and V by 0 bases; bases with no gene match: 10.

This chain uses TRBV9 with TRBJ2-7; 11 nucleotides align to TRBD2. The germline gives CDR1 SGDLS, CDR2 YYNGEE. This CDR3 comprises 15 residues. The trim removed 3 bases at V and 5 bases at J, leaving 7 bases unmatched. Here the CDR3 reads CASSARLAGSHEQYF. The CDR3 DNA reads as TGTGCCAGCAGCGCCCGACTAGCGGGAAGCCACGAGCAGTACTTC. Full variable domain (missing parts from reference TRBV9 and TRBJ2-7): DSGVTQTPKHLITATGQRVTLRCSPRSGDLSVYWYQQSLDQGLQFLIQYYNGEERAKGNILERFSAQQFPDLHSELNLSSLELGDSALYFCASSARLAGSHEQYFGPGTRLTVT.

The V and J genes are TRBV5-1 and TRBJ2-5; D might be TRBD2 (6 bases). The CDR3 spans 16 residues. CDR1 and CDR2 (germline): SGHRS, YFSETQ. V lost 5 bases and J 3 bases, leaving 20 bases between the germline ends. CDR3 DNA sequence: TGCGCCAGCAGACTCTCGGTCGGACTAACTAAAGAGACCCAGTACTTC. Its translation is CASRLSVGLTKETQYF.

This chain connects TRBV7-9 to TRBJ1-2; 7 bases are a match to TRBD1. This CDR3 is 13 amino acids long. CDR1 SEHNR and CDR2 FQNEAQ come from the germline V gene (reference sequence). The J segment lost 6 bases and the V segment lost 5 bases, leaving 6 bases of the junction unmatched. The CDR3 reads CASSAGTENGYTF. CDR3 DNA: TGTGCCAGCAGCGCCGGGACAGAAAATGGCTACACCTTC.

The chain employs TRBV27 and TRBJ1-1; D uncertain. V shed 6 bases and J shed 7 bases, with 12 bases lying between them. Germline V gene data show CDR1 as MNHEY and CDR2 as SMNVEV (reference sequence). The CDR3 extends over 12 amino acids. Here the CDR3 reads CASRGVFGEAFF. The CDR3 bases are TGTGCCAGCAGAGGAGTGTTTGGTGAAGCTTTCTTT.

The V gene is TRBV5-1, the J gene TRBJ1-1; D perhaps matches TRBD1 (5 bases). This CDR3 has 17 amino acids. V lost 2 bases, J lost 2 bases, and 19 bases lay in between. CDR1 and CDR2 from the germline V gene are SGHRS and YFSETQ. In DNA form, the CDR3 reads TGCGCCAGCAGCTTAAGACAGTCCAGCATCGAAAACACTGAAGCTTTCTTT. Residues: CASSLRQSSIENTEAFF.

This clone ranks as large (0.1 to 1%). The chain is built from TRBV11-2 and TRBJ2-3, with unresolved D. Germline CDR1 and CDR2: SGHAT and FQNNGV. V dropped 3 bases and J dropped 2 bases, with 12 bases sitting between them. The CDR3 contains 15 residues. This CDR3 reads CASSFRHQSTDTQYF. The CDR3 nucleotides read TGTGCCAGCAGCTTTCGACACCAGTCCACAGATACGCAGTATTTT. Together with reference TRBV11-2 and TRBJ2-3, the CDR3 gives the full variable domain: EAGVAQSPRYKIIEKRQSVAFWCNPISGHATLYWYQQILGQGPKLLIQFQNNGVVDDSQLPKDRFSAERLKGVDSTLKIQPAKLEDSAVYLCASSFRHQSTDTQYFGPGTRLTVL.

The chain employs TRBV5-1 and TRBJ2-7; no clear D. Trimming shortened V by 7 bases and J by 1 base, and 9 bases separated the two germline ends. The CDR3 is 12 residues long. Germline V gives CDR1 SGHRS, CDR2 YFSETQ. CDR3 bases: TGCGCCAGCGGTCGAGTGTCCTACGAGCAGTACTTC. Translated: CASGRVSYEQYF.

The rearrangement links TRBV30 to TRBJ2-5, with 11 bases fitting TRBD2. CDR3 length equals 16 residues. The germline V gene has CDR1 GTSNPN and CDR2 SVGIG (reference sequence). The J segment lost 2 bases and the V segment lost 3 bases, leaving 8 bases of the junction unmatched. In DNA form, the CDR3 reads TGTGCCTGGAGATTCAAGACTAGCGGGACACAAGAGACCCAGTACTTC. Protein: CAWRFKTSGTQETQYF. The full variable domain, rest sourced from reference TRBV30 and TRBJ2-5, is SQTIHQWPATLVQPVGSPLSLECTVEGTSNPNLYWYRQAAGRGLQLLFYSVGIGQISSEVPQNLSASRPQDRQFILSSKKLLLSDSGFYLCAWRFKTSGTQETQYFGPGTRLLVL.

This chain uses TRBV20-1 with TRBJ1-1; unclear D gene. This CDR3 contains 11 residues. V was pared by 2 bases and J by 5 bases, with 6 bases between. The germline V gene has CDR1 DFQATT and CDR2 SNEGSKA (reference sequence). The CDR3 DNA is TGCAGTGCTAGACAGGAAACTGAAGCTTTCTTT. Translation: CSARQETEAFF.

V usage is TRBV5-4 and J usage is TRBJ2-5, with D possibly being TRBD2 (6 bases). Germline V gives CDR1 SGHNT, CDR2 YYREEE (reference sequence). This CDR3 spans 15 amino acids. V shed 7 bases and J shed 5 bases, with 21 bases lying between them. CDR3 amino acids: CASAPEGGAPETQYF. The CDR3 coding sequence is TGTGCCAGCGCGCCGGAGGGCGGAGCCCCGGAGACCCAGTACTTC.

This clone was detected a few times. The gene calls are TRBV11-2 and TRBJ2-7; TRBD1 aligns across 11 bases. The trim removed 1 base at V and 0 bases at J, leaving 5 bases unmatched. CDR3 size: 17 residues. In germline, CDR1 is SGHAT, CDR2 FQNNGV. The CDR3 is CASSLGTGGRSSYEQYF. CDR3 in DNA: TGTGCCAGCAGCTTAGGGACAGGGGGCCGAAGCTCCTACGAGCAGTACTTC.

The chain is built from TRBV7-8 and TRBJ2-1, with D perhaps matching TRBD2 (6 bases). CDR3 size: 14 residues. Germline values: CDR1 SGHVS, CDR2 FQNEAQ. Between the trimmed V and J ends, which lost 8 bases and 10 bases, there was a span of 21 bases. CDR3 sequence reads: CASRTTTSTTEQFF. The CDR3 DNA follows: TGTGCCAGCCGAACTACCACTAGCACCACGGAGCAGTTCTTC.

The genes are TRBV13 and TRBJ1-1, with TRBD1 matching over 7 bases. Trimming at V came to 1 base and at J to 1 base, leaving 3 bases not matched to a gene. Per germline, CDR1 PRHDT and CDR2 FYEKMQ (reference sequence). The CDR3 sequence is 15 residues long. CDR3 sequence: CASSLEDRENTEAFF. The CDR3 DNA reads as TGTGCCAGCAGCTTAGAAGACAGGGAGAACACTGAAGCTTTCTTT.

V gene TRBV7-2 combines with J gene TRBJ2-1; 7 nucleotides agree with TRBD1. The CDR3 loop spans 14 amino acids. Germline lookup yields CDR1 SGHTA and CDR2 FQGNSA. The V segment lost 1 base and the J segment 6 bases; nucleotides outside the gene matches: 3. The CDR3 loop reads CASSLGQGSNEQFF. CDR3 in DNA: TGTGCCAGCAGCTTAGGACAGGGCTCCAATGAGCAGTTCTTC.

The J gene is TRBJ1-5, the V gene TRBV28; 9 bases line up with TRBD1. Per germline, CDR1 MDHEN and CDR2 SYDVKM. The junction had 5 bases not matched to a gene; V was cut back by 1 base and J by 4 bases. The CDR3 totals 16 residues. The CDR3 spells CASSLSGTGRNQPQHF. CDR3 sequence (DNA): TGTGCCAGCAGTTTATCAGGGACAGGGAGGAATCAGCCCCAGCATTTT. The complete variable domain, with remaining parts taken from reference TRBV28 and TRBJ1-5, reads DVKVTQSSRYLVKRTGEKVFLECVQDMDHENMFWYRQDPGLGLRLIYFSYDVKMKEKGDIPEGYSVSREKKERFSLILESASTNQTSMYLCASSLSGTGRNQPQHFGDGTRLSIL.

The rearrangement links TRBV29-1 to TRBJ2-5; tentatively, D is TRBD2 (7 bases). V gave up 2 bases and J gave up 5 bases, with 9 bases separating them. The CDR3 is 12 residues long. Germline V CDR1 and CDR2: SQVTM, ANQGSEA. CDR3 DNA sequence: TGCAGCGTTGAAAAGGGGGGGGAGACCCAGTACTTC. This encodes CSVEKGGETQYF.